Below, one TCR beta chain is given with its context. The target antigen is unknown. This entry is derived from a study of PD-1 blockade in classical Hodgkin lymphoma. Whole-study findings and limits: Diminished baseline TCR diversity has been reported in newly diagnosed patients relative to healthy donors. Although disease activity or prior therapy may be involved, causes of the repertoire differences remain undefined.

With no exception, relapse followed autologous stem cell transplantation in all patients, and brentuximab vedotin exposure varied. Per germline, CDR1 SEHNR and CDR2 FQNEAQ (reference sequence). The CDR3 spans 12 residues. Between the trimmed V and J ends, which lost 5 bases and 6 bases, there was a span of 11 bases. The table came from immunoSEQ multiplex PCR; TCRdb's copy has only in-frame clones and leaves some out. Here the sample spans 25,000 to 35,000 clones, around 70% being singletons. The V and J genes are TRBV7-9 and TRBJ2-7; possibly TRBD1 for D (6 bases). This sample comprised peripheral blood mononuclear cells (PBMCs), obtained before the second cycle of nivolumab. The receptor was derived from a human donor with classical Hodgkin lymphoma. CDR3 nucleotides: TGTGCCAGCAGCGGTTACAGGGTCGAGCAGTACTTC. Its translation: CASSGYRVEQYF. Complete variable domain (other parts from reference TRBV7-9 and TRBJ2-7): DTGVSQNPRHKITKRGQNVTFRCDPISEHNRLYWYRQTLGQGPEFLTYFQNEAQLEKSRLLSDRFSAERPKGSFSTLEIQRTEQGDSAMYLCASSGYRVEQYFGPGTRLTVT.